The present entry profiles one TCR beta chain with its context. The sample originates from a study of control samples from healthy donors and cancer patients. Generated by immunoSEQ multiplex PCR, the TCRdb table keeps only in-frame clones and is missing some. The sample carries roughly 140,000 clones, around 90% recorded once. Germline V lookup: CDR1 MNHNY, CDR2 SVGAGI (reference sequence). Trimming took off 7 bases at V and 1 base at J, with 16 bases between the two ends. The CDR3 extends over 15 amino acids. This TCR derives from a man aged 25-45 years in good health. The V gene is TRBV6-6, the J gene TRBJ2-5; D is uncertain. The sequencing input was blood. CDR3 sequence: CASTRKGATQETQYF. The CDR3 DNA reads as TGTGCCAGCACCCGCAAAGGAGCAACCCAAGAGACCCAGTACTTC.